These 9 T cell receptor beta chains were all obtained from the same sample, sequenced in a study of beta chain features in type 1 diabetes. Study-level results: For Type 1 diabetes patients, all four CD4+ subsets carried TCRB CDR3s that were moderately but significantly shorter.

Since all of the isolated RNA was reverse transcribed, expressed TCRB transcripts were what got sequenced. Using immunoSEQ multiplex PCR, the repertoire was profiled, and TCRdb retains in-frame clones only, with some absent. The sample has 160,000 or so clones; around 9.7% are singletons. These receptors have no known antigen. Sequencing was done on a sample of central memory CD4+ T cells from blood. These receptors were collected from a woman in her twenties or thirties with type 1 diabetes.

The table lists this clone with a few counts. The chain combines TRBV5-6 with TRBJ2-2; the D gene is possibly TRBD2 (7 bases). V was cut by 3 bases and J by 5 bases, with 20 bases left in between. Germline V gene sequence: CDR1 SGHDT, CDR2 YYEEEE. The CDR3 is 17 amino acids. Here the CDR3 DNA reads TGTGCCAGCAGCTGGGGGCTAGCGGAGTCATGGACCGGGGAGCTGTTTTTT. It encodes CASSWGLAESWTGELFF.

This clone was counted between two and nine times. This same CDR3 is encoded by further DNA sequences in the sample. This chain joins TRBV5-1 and TRBJ2-1; 11 bases align to TRBD2. The CDR3 spans 15 residues. V shed 0 bases, J shed 9 bases, and the junction held 5 bases outside the gene matches. CDR1 is SGHRS, CDR2 YFSETQ, per germline. The CDR3: CASSLELAGESEQFF. CDR3 coding DNA: TGCGCCAGCAGCTTGGAACTAGCGGGAGAGTCTGAGCAGTTCTTC.

Only a few counts were recorded for this clone. V and J are TRBV6-6 and TRBJ2-3; TRBD2 aligns across 7 bases. The CDR3 contains 16 residues. With 5 bases clipped from V and 3 bases from J, the junction kept 11 bases outside the gene matches. CDR1 is MNHNY and CDR2 is SVGAGI in the germline V gene (reference sequence). CDR3 loop: CASSSPGGSRTDTQYF. In DNA, the CDR3 is TGTGCCAGCAGTAGCCCGGGCGGGAGTAGAACAGATACGCAGTATTTT.

The chain uses TRBV27 and TRBJ1-4; TRBD1 matches 7 bases. The CDR3 sequence is 16 residues long. V was pared by 8 bases and J by 0 bases, with 9 bases of the junction left unmatched. Germline assignment: CDR1 MNHEY and CDR2 SMNVEV (reference sequence). Written as DNA, the CDR3 is TGTGCCAGCGCTCTTCGACAGGGTTCAACTAATGAAAAACTGTTTTTT. Its translation is CASALRQGSTNEKLFF.

This clone was seen a handful of times. The chain employs TRBV19 and TRBJ1-5, with no clear D. Trimming removed 7 bases at V and 0 bases at J, with 10 bases between. The CDR3 sequence is 14 residues long. The germline V gene has CDR1 LNHDA and CDR2 SQIVND (reference sequence). The CDR3 spells CASNRRNSNQPQHF. The CDR3, as DNA: TGTGCCAGTAATAGGCGGAATAGCAATCAGCCCCAGCATTTT.

This clone was recorded a few times. In DNA form, the CDR3 reads TGTGCCAGCAGCTTAACAGTGGAGACCCAGTACTTC. Its translation is CASSLTVETQYF. This chain connects TRBV7-9 to TRBJ2-5; D is undetermined. This CDR3 region has 12 residues. The V and J ends lost 2 bases and 5 bases respectively, with 6 bases between them. From germline, CDR1 is SEHNR and CDR2 FQNEAQ (reference sequence).

In this sample, this clone turned up a few times. This sequence joins TRBV14 and TRBJ1-1; the D gene is possibly TRBD1 (5 bases). Trimming took 2 bases from V and 4 from J, leaving 8 bases between them. The CDR3 sequence is 13 residues long. Germline V gives CDR1 SGHDN, CDR2 FVKESK. CDR3 in amino acids: CASSQQGVTEAFF. The CDR3 DNA reads TGTGCCAGCAGCCAACAGGGCGTCACTGAAGCTTTCTTT.

This clone has only a few counts. The rearrangement uses TRBV5-1 and TRBJ2-1; 7 nucleotides match TRBD2. Germline lookup yields CDR1 SGHRS and CDR2 YFSETQ. CDR3 length: 16 residues. The V gene end was trimmed by 0 bases and the J gene end by 7 bases; junction bases not matched to a gene: 10. CDR3 region: CASSLDLGGRRNEQFF. CDR3 DNA sequence: TGCGCCAGCAGCTTGGATTTGGGCGGGAGAAGGAATGAGCAGTTCTTC.

This clone was seen more than once but under ten times. V is TRBV2 and J is TRBJ2-7, with 8 bases fitting TRBD2. The CDR3 totals 13 residues. Trimming took 5 bases from V and 3 from J; bases not matched to a gene: 3. Per germline, CDR1 SNHLY and CDR2 FYNNEI. The CDR3 DNA reads TGTGCCAGCAGTACCGGGGGGGACTACGAGCAGTACTTC. Translated, it gives CASSTGGDYEQYF.